This T cell receptor beta chain was observed in a study of blood T cell repertoires in COVID-19. The CDR3 loop spans 18 amino acids. Germline V gene sequence: CDR1 SGHNT, CDR2 YYREEE (reference sequence). V shed 2 bases and J 0 bases; nucleotides not matched to a gene: 8. Using immunoSEQ multiplex PCR, the repertoire was profiled, and TCRdb retains in-frame clones only, with some absent. The top ten hold 7.2% of the sample, which has about 240,000 clones, 75% to 90% seen once. This sequence joins TRBV5-4 and TRBJ2-3, with 11 bases that match TRBD2. The sequenced material came from peripheral blood. The receptor was isolated from a man aged 60 to 69 who had recovered from COVID-19. For the CDR3, the DNA is TGTGCCAGCAGCTTAGGATCTAGCGGGGGGTCTAGCACAGATACGCAGTATTTT. It specifies CASSLGSSGGSSTDTQYF.